A single sample gave rise to the 8 T cell receptor beta chains below, sequenced in a study of blood T cell repertoires in COVID-19. Here immunoSEQ multiplex PCR was the method, and the copy in TCRdb shows in-frame clones only, minus some. The sample lists a few hundred thousand clones; about 88% were seen once. Sequences were obtained from PBMCs or T cells enriched from blood (not recorded which). The source is a woman in her sixties who had recovered from COVID-19.

This clone was counted once. The chain uses TRBV4-1 and TRBJ2-5; 8 bases agree with TRBD1. Germline-derived CDR1 and CDR2 are MGHRA and YSYEKL. CDR3 length equals 13 residues. V lost 8 bases, J lost 4 bases, and 6 bases stayed unmatched. DNA for the CDR3: TGCGCCAGCGGCAGGGGGCTGGTAGAGACCCAGTACTTC. Translating gives CASGRGLVETQYF.

The CDR3 loop is CASSPGWVDTEAFF. CDR3 DNA: TGTGCCAGCAGCCCCGGGTGGGTCGACACTGAAGCTTTCTTT. The chain links TRBV7-9 to TRBJ1-1; no reliable D call. The V gene's germline CDR1 is SEHNR and CDR2 FQNEAQ (reference sequence). The CDR3 has 14 amino acids. The germline V and J ends were trimmed by 5 bases and 3 bases, with 13 bases remaining between them.

The genes are TRBV14 and TRBJ1-1, with 7 nucleotides matching TRBD1. CDR1 and CDR2 (germline): SGHDN, FVKESK. Trimming removed 4 bases from V and 2 bases from J; junction bases left unmatched: 4. The CDR3 loop spans 14 amino acids. This chain's CDR3 is CASSPQGGNTEAFF. The CDR3 bases are TGTGCCAGCAGCCCCCAGGGGGGAAACACTGAAGCTTTCTTT. Filled out from reference TRBV14 and TRBJ1-1, the complete variable domain reads EAGVTQFPSHSVIEKGQTVTLRCDPISGHDNLYWYRRVMGKEIKFLLHFVKESKQDESGMPNNRFLAERTGGTYSTLKVQPAELEDSGVYFCASSPQGGNTEAFFGQGTRLTVV.

The chain has TRBV28 and TRBJ2-1, with a weak D call TRBD2 (6 bases). V was trimmed by 6 bases and J by 5 bases, leaving 20 bases between them. The CDR3 spans 16 residues. Germline V gene data show CDR1 as MDHEN and CDR2 as SYDVKM. The CDR3 bases are TGTGCCAGCAGGCCCTCGGGGGTCCGATACCACAATGAGCAGTTCTTC. Translating it yields CASRPSGVRYHNEQFF.

V usage is TRBV19 and J usage is TRBJ2-2, with TRBD2 matching 9 bases. Germline V gene data show CDR1 as LNHDA and CDR2 as SQIVND (reference sequence). The CDR3 is 17 amino acids. The junction had 15 bases not matched to a gene; V was cut back by 6 bases and J by 7 bases. CDR3 sequence reads: CASSPRGGGAEVGELFF. The CDR3 DNA is TGTGCCAGTAGCCCGCGGGGCGGGGGGGCCGAGGTCGGGGAGCTGTTTTTT.

This clone was seen a few times. This chain uses TRBV19 with TRBJ1-2, with a tentative D call TRBD1 (6 bases). The CDR3 totals 13 residues. Trimming stripped 3 bases from V and 5 bases from J, with 10 bases between. Per the germline V gene, CDR1 is LNHDA and CDR2 is SQIVND (reference sequence). DNA for the CDR3: TGTGCCAGTAGTATTGAGCAGGGGTATGGCTACACCTTC. Translated, it gives CASSIEQGYGYTF. The full variable domain, its missing parts supplied by reference TRBV19 and TRBJ1-2, is DGGITQSPKYLFRKEGQNVTLSCEQNLNHDAMYWYRQDPGQGLRLIYYSQIVNDFQKGDIAEGYSVSREKKESFPLTVTSAQKNPTAFYLCASSIEQGYGYTFGSGTRLTVV.

V and J are TRBV7-8 and TRBJ1-2, with TRBD1 as a possible D gene (6 bases). Germline CDR1 SGHVS, CDR2 FQNEAQ. V was trimmed by 2 bases and J by 4 bases, leaving 32 bases between them. This CDR3 contains 21 residues. The CDR3 sequence is CASSLYTNRGKMAVVGYGYTF. CDR3 sequence (DNA): TGTGCCAGCAGCTTATACACTAATAGGGGGAAGATGGCCGTTGTTGGCTATGGCTACACCTTC. The variable domain in full, with the rest retrieved from reference TRBV7-8 and TRBJ1-2, is GAGVSQSPRYKVAKRGQDVALRCDPISGHVSLFWYQQALGQGPEFLTYFQNEAQLDKSGLPSDRFFAERPEGSVSTLKIQRTQQEDSAVYLCASSLYTNRGKMAVVGYGYTFGSGTRLTVV.

In its sample, this clone was seen once. This chain uses TRBV2 with TRBJ1-5; a possible D gene is TRBD1 (6 bases). Germline CDR1 is SNHLY and CDR2 is FYNNEI. V lost 1 base and J lost 0, with 13 bases in between. The CDR3 consists of 17 residues. The DNA of the CDR3 is TGTGCCAGCAGTGAAGTCTGGACAGTCTATAGCAATCAGCCCCAGCATTTT. This encodes CASSEVWTVYSNQPQHF. Full variable domain (remainder filled in from reference TRBV2 and TRBJ1-5): EPEVTQTPSHQVTQMGQEVILRCVPISNHLYFYWYRQILGQKVEFLVSFYNNEISEKSEIFDDQFSVERPDGSNFTLKIRSTKLEDSAMYFCASSEVWTVYSNQPQHFGDGTRLSIL.